This T cell receptor (beta chain) was captured in a study of blood T cell repertoires in COVID-19. Whole-study context: PBMCs, B-cell-depleted T cells, or T cells provided the cDNA or gDNA that made up the material.

Sequenced by immunoSEQ multiplex PCR; TCRdb stores in-frame clones only, minus some. The data show under 80,000 clones, approximately 78% seen once. The CDR3 is 15 residues long. Trimming pared 3 bases from V and 3 bases from J, leaving 13 bases between. Germline assignment: CDR1 MGHDK and CDR2 SYGVNS. This TCR was sampled from a woman at least 80 years old with active or convalescent COVID-19. What was sequenced was peripheral blood. This rearrangement joins TRBV25-1 to TRBJ2-3; weak D call: TRBD1 (6 bases). Here the CDR3 reads CASSEGTPWTDTQYF. The CDR3 DNA reads TGTGCCAGCAGTGAGGGGACACCATGGACAGATACGCAGTATTTT.